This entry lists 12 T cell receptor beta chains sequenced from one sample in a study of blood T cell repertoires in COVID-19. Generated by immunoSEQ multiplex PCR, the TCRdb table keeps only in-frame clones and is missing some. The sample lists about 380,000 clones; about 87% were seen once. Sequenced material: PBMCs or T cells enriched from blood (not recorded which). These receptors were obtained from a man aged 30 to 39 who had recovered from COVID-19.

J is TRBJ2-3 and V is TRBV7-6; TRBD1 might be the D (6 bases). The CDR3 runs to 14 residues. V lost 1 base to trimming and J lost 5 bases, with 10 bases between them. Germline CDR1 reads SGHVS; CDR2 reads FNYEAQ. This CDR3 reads CASSLGLGGDTQYF. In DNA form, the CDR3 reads TGTGCCAGCAGCTTAGGGTTAGGGGGAGATACGCAGTATTTT.

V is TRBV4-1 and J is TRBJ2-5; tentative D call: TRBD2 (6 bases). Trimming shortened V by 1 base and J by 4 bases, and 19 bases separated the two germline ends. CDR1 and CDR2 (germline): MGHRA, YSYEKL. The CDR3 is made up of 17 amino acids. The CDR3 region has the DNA TGCGCCAGCAGCCAAGGTGGAGGGGATGCTAGGGCAGAGACCCAGTACTTC. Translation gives CASSQGGGDARAETQYF.

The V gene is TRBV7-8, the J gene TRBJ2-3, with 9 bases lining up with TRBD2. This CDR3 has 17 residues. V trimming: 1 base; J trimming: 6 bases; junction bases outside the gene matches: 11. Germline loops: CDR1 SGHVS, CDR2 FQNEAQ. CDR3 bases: TGTGCCAGCAGCTTAGAAGCGGGGGGCCTCAAAGGCGATACGCAGTATTTT. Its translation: CASSLEAGGLKGDTQYF.

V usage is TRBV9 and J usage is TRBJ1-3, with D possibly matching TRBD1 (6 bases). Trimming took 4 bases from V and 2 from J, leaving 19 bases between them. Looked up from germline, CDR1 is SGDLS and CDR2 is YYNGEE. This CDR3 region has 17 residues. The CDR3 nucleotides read TGTGCCAGCAGCTCAGAATCAGGGGCAAATCCTGGAAACACCATATATTTT. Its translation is CASSSESGANPGNTIYF.

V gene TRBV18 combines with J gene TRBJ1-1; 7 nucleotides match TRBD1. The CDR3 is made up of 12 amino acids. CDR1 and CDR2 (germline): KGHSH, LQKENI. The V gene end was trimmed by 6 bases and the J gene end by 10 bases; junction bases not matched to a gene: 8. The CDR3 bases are TGTGCCAGCTCCGGAACAGGGGAACGAGCTTTCTTT. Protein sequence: CASSGTGERAFF.

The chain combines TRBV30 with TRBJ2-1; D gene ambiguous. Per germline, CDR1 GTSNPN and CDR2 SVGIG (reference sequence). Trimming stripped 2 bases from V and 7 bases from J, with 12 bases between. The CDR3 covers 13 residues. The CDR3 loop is CAWSFTVGNEQFF. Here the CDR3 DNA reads TGTGCCTGGAGTTTCACGGTTGGTAATGAGCAGTTCTTC.

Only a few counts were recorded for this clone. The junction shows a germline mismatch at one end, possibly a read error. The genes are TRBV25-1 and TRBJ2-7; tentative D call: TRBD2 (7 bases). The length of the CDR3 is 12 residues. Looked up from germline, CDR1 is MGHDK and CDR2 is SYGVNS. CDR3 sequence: CASSESYGGALF. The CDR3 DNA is TGTGCCAGCAGTGAATCTTATGGGGGGGCATTATTC.

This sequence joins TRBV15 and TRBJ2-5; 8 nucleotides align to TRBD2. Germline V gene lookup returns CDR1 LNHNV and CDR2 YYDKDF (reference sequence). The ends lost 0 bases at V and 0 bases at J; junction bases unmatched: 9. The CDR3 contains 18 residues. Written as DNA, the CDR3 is TGTGCCACCAGCAGAGATCCGCTATTAGCGGGGTACCAAGAGACCCAGTACTTC. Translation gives CATSRDPLLAGYQETQYF.

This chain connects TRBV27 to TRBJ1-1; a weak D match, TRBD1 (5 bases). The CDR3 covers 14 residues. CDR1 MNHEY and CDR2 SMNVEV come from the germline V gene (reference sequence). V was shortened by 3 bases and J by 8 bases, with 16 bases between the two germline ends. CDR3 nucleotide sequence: TGTGCCAGCAGTTTTCGGGCAGCGGGGGGAGAAGCTTTCTTT. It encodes CASSFRAAGGEAFF.

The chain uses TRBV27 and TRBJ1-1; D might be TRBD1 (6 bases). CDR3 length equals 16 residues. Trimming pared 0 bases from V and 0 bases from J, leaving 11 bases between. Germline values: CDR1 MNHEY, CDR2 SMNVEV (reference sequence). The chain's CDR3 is CASSLSRGHLNTEAFF. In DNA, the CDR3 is TGTGCCAGCAGTTTATCTCGGGGACACTTGAACACTGAAGCTTTCTTT.

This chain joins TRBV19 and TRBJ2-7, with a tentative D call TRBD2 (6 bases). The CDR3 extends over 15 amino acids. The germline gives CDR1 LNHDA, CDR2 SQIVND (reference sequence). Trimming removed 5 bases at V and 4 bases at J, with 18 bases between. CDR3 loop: CASSLGPGLPYEQYF. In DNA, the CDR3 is TGTGCCAGTAGTCTCGGACCGGGACTCCCTTACGAGCAGTACTTC.

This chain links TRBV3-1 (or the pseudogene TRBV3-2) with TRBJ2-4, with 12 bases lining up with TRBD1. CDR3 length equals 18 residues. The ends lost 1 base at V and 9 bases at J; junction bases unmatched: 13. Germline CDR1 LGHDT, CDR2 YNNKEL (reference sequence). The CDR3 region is CASSQVGLGTGGLGIQYF. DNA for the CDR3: TGTGCCAGCAGCCAAGTTGGGTTAGGGACAGGGGGCTTAGGCATTCAGTACTTC.